These 24 T cell receptor beta chains originate from one sample sequenced in a study of monozygotic twins with inflammatory bowel disease. TCRdb reprocessed the 5' RACE reads, keeping one entry per CDR3 protein, no DNA. Here the sample table reports about 300,000 distinct CDR3 sequences. The sample taken for sequencing was blood. The receptors were sampled from a human donor with ulcerative colitis or Crohn's disease, or a healthy co-twin of an affected twin (not recorded which).

V is TRBV11-2 and J is TRBJ2-7; TCRdb calls TRBD2, which cannot be checked without DNA. Germline lookup yields CDR1 SGHAT and CDR2 FQNNGV. The CDR3 sequence is 18 residues long. CDR3 sequence: CASSSSRPASGNAYEQYF.

The chain has TRBV20-1 and TRBJ2-2; TCRdb's D call of TRBD2 is untestable without DNA. The CDR3 sequence is 14 residues long. In germline, CDR1 is DFQATT, CDR2 SNEGSKA (reference sequence). This CDR3 is CSAPSGSGTGELFF.

The V and J genes are TRBV4-3 and TRBJ2-6. The CDR3 runs 17 residues. Germline loops: CDR1 LGHNA, CDR2 YSLEER. CDR3 region: CASSQDLGRTGANVLTF.

The chain couples TRBV12-3 or TRBV12-4 to TRBJ2-5; lacking DNA, the TRBD2 call made by TCRdb goes unchecked. This CDR3 region has 13 residues. This chain's CDR3 is CASRGGPPGTQYF.

The rearrangement joins TRBV20-1 to TRBJ1-1. The CDR3 sequence is 12 residues long. Germline CDR1 is DFQATT and CDR2 is SNEGSKA (reference sequence). The CDR3 region is CRVTLMNTEAFF.

V is TRBV7-2 and J is TRBJ2-7. The CDR3 loop spans 15 amino acids. In germline, CDR1 is SGHTA, CDR2 FQGNSA. The CDR3 region is CASSLADQPHYEQYF.

The chain uses TRBV5-1 and TRBJ2-3; absent DNA, TCRdb's TRBD1 call cannot be checked. Germline V gives CDR1 SGHRS, CDR2 YFSETQ. The CDR3 loop spans 15 amino acids. The CDR3 reads CASSLTGTSTDTQYF.

The V gene is TRBV6-1, the J gene TRBJ2-3; TCRdb designates TRBD1, a call that cannot be tested without DNA. There are 18 residues in the CDR3. CDR1 and CDR2 from the germline V gene are MNHNS and SASEGT. CDR3 protein: CASSRRTGLSGSTDTQYF.

V gene TRBV9 combines with J gene TRBJ2-7; the D call of TRBD1 rests on TCRdb alone, since no DNA is present to check it. Germline assignment: CDR1 SGDLS and CDR2 YYNGEE. The CDR3 length is 15 residues. The CDR3 reads CASSSQGTGPYEQYF.

The chain employs TRBV3-1 and TRBJ1-5; TCRdb's assignment of TRBD1 cannot be checked, as there is no DNA. Germline lookup yields CDR1 LGHDT and CDR2 YNNKEL (reference sequence). The CDR3 extends over 16 amino acids. CDR3 sequence: CASSARDRGGNQPQHF.

The chain uses TRBV18 and TRBJ2-5; TCRdb's D call, TRBD1, is unchecked because there is no DNA. The CDR3 runs 13 residues. Germline V gives CDR1 KGHSH, CDR2 LQKENI. CDR3 sequence reads: CASSLGTQETQYF.

The J gene is TRBJ2-3, the V gene TRBV27; TCRdb's D gene call, TRBD2, goes unchecked for lack of DNA. CDR3 length: 14 amino acids. Germline V gives CDR1 MNHEY, CDR2 SMNVEV (reference sequence). The CDR3 sequence is CASSLRSGGSLQYF.

The V gene is TRBV6-2 or TRBV6-3, the J gene TRBJ1-5; TCRdb's D gene call, TRBD1, goes unchecked for lack of DNA. Germline CDR1 and CDR2: MNHEY and SVGEGT. CDR3 length: 14 residues. CDR3 sequence reads: CASSGTGGRQPQHF.

This chain connects TRBV4-3 to TRBJ2-7. The CDR3 extends over 15 amino acids. CDR1 is LGHNA and CDR2 is YSLEER in the germline V gene. Here the CDR3 reads CASSQDVSIPTEQYF.

This chain uses TRBV30 with TRBJ1-2. CDR3 length: 13 residues. CDR1 and CDR2 from the germline V gene are GTSNPN and SVGIG (reference sequence). The CDR3 reads CVLIQIPNYGYTF.

This chain uses TRBV3-1 with TRBJ2-1; TCRdb proposes TRBD2, but this gene call is untestable without DNA. The CDR3 is 13 residues long. The germline gives CDR1 LGHDT, CDR2 YNNKEL (reference sequence). This chain's CDR3 is CASSLYGGNEQFF.

The rearrangement links TRBV15 to TRBJ2-3. The CDR3 contains 14 residues. The V gene's germline CDR1 is LNHNV and CDR2 YYDKDF (reference sequence). CDR3 sequence: CATSRAQGADTQYF.

V usage is TRBV10-3 and J usage is TRBJ2-7. This CDR3 spans 11 amino acids. CDR1 and CDR2 (germline): ENHRY, SYGVKD. Here the CDR3 reads CAISDLPQIYF.

The rearrangement uses TRBV4-1 and TRBJ2-2; TCRdb's D call, TRBD2, is unchecked because there is no DNA. CDR3 length: 17 residues. Per germline, CDR1 MGHRA and CDR2 YSYEKL. This CDR3 is CASSQREQRGNTGELFF.

The CDR3 sequence: CATSDAGYRGGNEQFF. The chain has TRBV24-1 and TRBJ2-1; the D call from TCRdb, TRBD1, cannot be confirmed without DNA. The germline CDR1 and CDR2 sequences are KGHDR and SFDVKD. This CDR3 is built from 16 residues.

This chain uses TRBV6-5 with TRBJ2-7. The CDR3 has 14 amino acids. In germline, CDR1 is MNHEY, CDR2 SVGAGI. The CDR3 protein is CASSYGWGTYEQYF.

The chain combines TRBV6-1 with TRBJ2-1; TCRdb gives TRBD2 as the D gene, but with no DNA this cannot be confirmed. The CDR3 is 15 residues long. Germline-derived CDR1 and CDR2 are MNHNS and SASEGT. Here the CDR3 reads CATTTGTSGNNEQFF.

V and J are TRBV25-1 and TRBJ2-5; TCRdb selects TRBD1, and the lack of DNA leaves this call unchecked. CDR1 and CDR2 from the germline V gene are MGHDK and SYGVNS. The CDR3 is 18 amino acids. This CDR3 reads CASSLGGGGPQSQETQYF.

This chain uses TRBV5-6 with TRBJ2-7; TCRdb outputs TRBD1, but without DNA this stays unchecked. The CDR3 consists of 15 residues. Germline V gives CDR1 SGHDT, CDR2 YYEEEE. This chain's CDR3 is CASTPGQGVSYEQYF. Using reference TRBV5-6 and TRBJ2-7 for the parts outside the CDR3, the full variable domain is DAGVTQSPTHLIKTRGQQVTLRCSPKSGHDTVSWYQQALGQGPQFIFQYYEEEERQRGNFPDRFSGHQFPNYSSELNVNALLLGDSALYLCASTPGQGVSYEQYFGPGTRLTVT.